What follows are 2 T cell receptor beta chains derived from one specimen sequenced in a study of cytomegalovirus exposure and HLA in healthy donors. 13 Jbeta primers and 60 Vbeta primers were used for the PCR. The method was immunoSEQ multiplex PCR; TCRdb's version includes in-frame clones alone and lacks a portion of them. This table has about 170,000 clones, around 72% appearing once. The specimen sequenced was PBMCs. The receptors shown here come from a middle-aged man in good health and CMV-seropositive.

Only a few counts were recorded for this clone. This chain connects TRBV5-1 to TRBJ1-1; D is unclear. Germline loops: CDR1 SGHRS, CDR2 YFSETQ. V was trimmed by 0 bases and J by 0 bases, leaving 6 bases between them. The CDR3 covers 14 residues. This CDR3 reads CASSLAGMNTEAFF. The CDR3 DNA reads TGCGCCAGCAGCTTGGCGGGAATGAACACTGAAGCTTTCTTT. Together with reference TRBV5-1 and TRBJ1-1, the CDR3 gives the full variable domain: KAGVTQTPRYLIKTRGQQVTLSCSPISGHRSVSWYQQTPGQGLQFLFEYFSETQRNKGNFPGRFSGRQFSNSRSEMNVSTLELGDSALYLCASSLAGMNTEAFFGQGTRLTVV.

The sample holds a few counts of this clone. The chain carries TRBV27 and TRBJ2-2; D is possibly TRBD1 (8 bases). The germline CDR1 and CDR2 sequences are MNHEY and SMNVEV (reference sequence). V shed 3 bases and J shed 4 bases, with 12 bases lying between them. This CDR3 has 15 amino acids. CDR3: CASSFTGGGTGELFF. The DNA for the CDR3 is TGTGCCAGCAGTTTCACAGGGGGGGGCACCGGGGAGCTGTTTTTT.